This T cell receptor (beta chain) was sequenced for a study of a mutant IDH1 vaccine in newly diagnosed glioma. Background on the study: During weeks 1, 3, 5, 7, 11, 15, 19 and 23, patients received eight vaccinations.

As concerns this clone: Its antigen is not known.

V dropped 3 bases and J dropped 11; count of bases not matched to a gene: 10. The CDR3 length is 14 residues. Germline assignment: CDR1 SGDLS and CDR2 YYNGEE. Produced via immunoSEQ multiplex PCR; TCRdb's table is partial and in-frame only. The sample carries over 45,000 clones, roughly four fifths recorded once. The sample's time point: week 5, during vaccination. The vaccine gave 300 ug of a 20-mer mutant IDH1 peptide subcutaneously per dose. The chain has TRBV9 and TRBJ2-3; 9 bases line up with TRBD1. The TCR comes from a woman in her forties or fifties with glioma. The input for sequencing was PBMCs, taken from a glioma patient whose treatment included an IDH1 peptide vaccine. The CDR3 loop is CASSGRTGARMQYF. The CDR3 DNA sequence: TGTGCCAGCAGCGGGCGGACAGGGGCGCGGATGCAGTATTTT. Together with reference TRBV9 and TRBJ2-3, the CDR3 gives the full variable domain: DSGVTQTPKHLITATGQRVTLRCSPRSGDLSVYWYQQSLDQGLQFLIQYYNGEERAKGNILERFSAQQFPDLHSELNLSSLELGDSALYFCASSGRTGARMQYFGPGTRLTVL.